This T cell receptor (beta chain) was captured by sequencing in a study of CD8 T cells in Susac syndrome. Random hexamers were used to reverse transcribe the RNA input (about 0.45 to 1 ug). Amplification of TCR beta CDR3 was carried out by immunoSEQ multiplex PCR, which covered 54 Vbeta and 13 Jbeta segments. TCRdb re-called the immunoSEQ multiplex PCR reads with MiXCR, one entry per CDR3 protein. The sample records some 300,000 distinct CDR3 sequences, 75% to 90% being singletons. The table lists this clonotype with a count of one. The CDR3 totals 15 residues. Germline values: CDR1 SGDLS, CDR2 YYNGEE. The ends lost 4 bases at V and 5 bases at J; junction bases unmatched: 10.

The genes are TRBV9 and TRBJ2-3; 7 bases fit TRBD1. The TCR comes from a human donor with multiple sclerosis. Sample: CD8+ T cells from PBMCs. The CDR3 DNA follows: TGTGCCAGCAGCCGCGAGGGGGCTGTGGGAGATACGCAGTATTTT. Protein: CASSREGAVGDTQYF.